This T cell receptor (beta chain) was documented in a study of T cell clusters in autoimmune cytopenias. Study-wide background: The median distinct TRB clonotype count was a few thousand per sample, from a median approximately 51,000 reads.

TRB amplification used roughly 250 ng of peripheral blood genomic DNA. The study's findings and limits: Active autoimmune hepatitis patients had about 3-fold fewer exclusive TRB clusters than healthy donors. TRB repertoire shifts in secondary cytopenia and chronic lymphocytic leukemia mostly reflected lymphoma, not autoimmunity. Primary autoimmune cytopenia patients appeared to lack physiological T cell clusters present in healthy donors.

This clonotype shows up as medium-sized by frequency. The antigen is undetermined. One tube held mixed TRB-A and TRB-B primer pools for touch-down PCR. Using the multiplex PCR reads, TCRdb records one entry per CDR3 protein without DNA. The specimen's table records 8,800 or so distinct CDR3 sequences. The clonotype comes from a human donor with an autoimmune cytopenia or autoimmune hepatitis (not recorded which). Sequencing was carried out using peripheral blood.

The CDR3 reads CASSRTSGSTDTQYF. The rearrangement joins TRBV6-5 to TRBJ2-3; TCRdb indicates TRBD2, and absent DNA this call remains unverified. In germline, CDR1 is MNHEY, CDR2 SVGAGI. The CDR3 spans 15 residues.